Detailed here is one T cell receptor (beta chain). The antigen this receptor binds is unknown. The sample holds no much larger clone one base away, and base qualities are not on file. The sample originates from a study of blood T cell repertoires in COVID-19 (dated by TCRdb to the early 2020s). General notes on the study: Samples covering the acute and convalescent phases of COVID-19 were provided by collaborators in the United States, Italy and Spain. The material from the prospective study consisted of cDNA or gDNA derived from T cells, B-cell-depleted T cells, or PBMCs. Subjects who had been exposed to COVID-19, were actively infected with it, or had recovered from it provided the deeply sampled blood TCRbeta repertoires that made up the dataset. The repertoires were made available in a free public database intended to serve as a resource for research on the immune response to SARS-CoV-2. The samples were drawn from two sources: the first 160 participants of the ongoing ImmuneRACE study, and fewer than 1,500 subjects contributed by 6 global collaborators. The sample metadata nearly always contained a de-identified subject ID, COVID-19 status, age in years and sex. Where available, HLA class I and class II types were taken from metadata supplied by the sample provider and were not determined by assay-based typing.

A second Seattle source provided samples from volunteer blood donors who had recovered from COVID-19. Whole blood was collected in K2EDTA tubes by collaborating institutions according to the institutions' own protocols. For TCRbeta analysis, collaborators shipped samples as frozen whole blood, isolated PBMCs, or DNA extracted from either of those sample types. The investigation overall reported the following: Clinical and demographic metadata were provided uncurated, with the amount varying by source and participant.

Its CDR3 holds 17 amino acids, cysteine through phenylalanine. Just CDR3 DNA is preserved here, 51 bases in frame from base 1. After removal of 0 bases from V and 3 bases from J, the junction retains 6 bases not matched to a gene. For CDR1 and CDR2, the germline V gene (reference sequence) lists LNHNV and YYDKDF. TCRbeta CDR3 regions were amplified from genomic DNA by means of the immunoSEQ Assay, a bias-controlled multiplex PCR. On the authors' methods: The number of nucleated cells in each sample was estimated by amplification of reference gene primers within the assay. To quantify the absolute abundance of each unique TCRbeta CDR3 rearrangement, sequence reads were collapsed and filtered. For each sample, productive Simpson clonality was calculated as the square root of Simpson's diversity index across productive rearrangements. In its TCRdb copy, this immuneACCESS table keeps in-frame sequences only and misses some clones. Where compared with another copy, unresolved V genes explain less than half of these, and the others have no known cause. V and J calls plus clone size are reproduced from that table; the DNA served to infer D and trimming. Recorded for this sample are about 140,000 clones; 80% of them occurred a single time. The ten largest account for 3.5% of the sample.

The TCR comes from a man aged 70-80 years who had recovered from COVID-19. Sequencing was done on a sample of peripheral blood. The rearrangement joined TRBV15 to TRBJ2-3, with 10 junctional bases fitting TRBD2. The DNA sequence is as follows: TGTGCCACCAGCAGAGAGTGGTCTAGCGGGAGAACAGATACGCAGTATTTT. Its translation reads: CATSREWSSGRTDTQYF.